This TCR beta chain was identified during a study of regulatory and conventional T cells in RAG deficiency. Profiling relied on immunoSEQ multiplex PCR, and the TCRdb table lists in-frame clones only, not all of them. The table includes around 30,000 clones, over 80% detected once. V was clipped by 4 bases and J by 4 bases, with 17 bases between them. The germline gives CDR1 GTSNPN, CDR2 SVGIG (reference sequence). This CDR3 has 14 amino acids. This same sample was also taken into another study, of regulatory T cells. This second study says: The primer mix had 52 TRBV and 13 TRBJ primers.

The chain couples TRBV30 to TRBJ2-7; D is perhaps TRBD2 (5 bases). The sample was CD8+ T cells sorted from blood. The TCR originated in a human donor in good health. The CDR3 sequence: CAWIVWEKGYEQYF. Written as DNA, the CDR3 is TGTGCCTGGATTGTGTGGGAGAAAGGGTACGAGCAGTACTTC. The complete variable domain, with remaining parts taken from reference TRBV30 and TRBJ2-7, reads SQTIHQWPATLVQPVGSPLSLECTVEGTSNPNLYWYRQAAGRGLQLLFYSVGIGQISSEVPQNLSASRPQDRQFILSSKKLLLSDSGFYLCAWIVWEKGYEQYFGPGTRLTVT.